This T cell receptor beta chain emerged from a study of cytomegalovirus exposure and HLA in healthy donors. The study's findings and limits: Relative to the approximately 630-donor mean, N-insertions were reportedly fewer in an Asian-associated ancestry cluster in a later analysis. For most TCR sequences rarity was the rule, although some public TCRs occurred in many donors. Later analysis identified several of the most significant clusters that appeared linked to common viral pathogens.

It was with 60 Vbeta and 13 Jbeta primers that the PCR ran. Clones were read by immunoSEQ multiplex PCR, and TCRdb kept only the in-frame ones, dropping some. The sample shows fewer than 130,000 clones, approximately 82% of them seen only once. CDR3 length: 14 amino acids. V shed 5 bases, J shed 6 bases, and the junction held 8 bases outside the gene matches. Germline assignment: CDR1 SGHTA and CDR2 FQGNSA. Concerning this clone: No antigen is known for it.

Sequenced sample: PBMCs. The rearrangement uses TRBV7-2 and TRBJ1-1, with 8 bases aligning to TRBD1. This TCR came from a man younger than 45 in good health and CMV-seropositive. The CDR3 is CASSPGQGRAEAFF. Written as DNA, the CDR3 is TGTGCCAGCAGCCCCGGACAGGGCCGCGCTGAAGCTTTCTTT.